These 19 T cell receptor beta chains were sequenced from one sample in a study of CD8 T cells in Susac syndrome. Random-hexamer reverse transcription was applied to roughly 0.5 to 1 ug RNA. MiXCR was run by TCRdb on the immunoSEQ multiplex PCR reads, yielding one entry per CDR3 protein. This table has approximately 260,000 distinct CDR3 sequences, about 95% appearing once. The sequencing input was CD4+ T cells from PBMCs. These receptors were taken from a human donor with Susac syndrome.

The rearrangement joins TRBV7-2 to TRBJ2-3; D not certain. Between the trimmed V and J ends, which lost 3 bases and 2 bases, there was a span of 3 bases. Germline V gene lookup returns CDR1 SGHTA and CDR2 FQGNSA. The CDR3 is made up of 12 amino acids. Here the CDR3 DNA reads TGTGCCAGCAGCTTGGACACAGATACGCAGTATTTT. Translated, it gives CASSLDTDTQYF.

The CDR3 protein is CASSDISGRAREQFF. CDR3 nucleotide sequence: TGTGCCAGCTCAGACATTAGCGGGAGGGCCAGAGAGCAGTTCTTC. J is TRBJ2-1 and V is TRBV5-4, with TRBD2 matching 11 bases. The V segment lost 7 bases and the J segment 10 bases; nucleotides outside the gene matches: 13. CDR3 length: 15 amino acids. Per the germline V gene, CDR1 is SGHNT and CDR2 is YYREEE (reference sequence).

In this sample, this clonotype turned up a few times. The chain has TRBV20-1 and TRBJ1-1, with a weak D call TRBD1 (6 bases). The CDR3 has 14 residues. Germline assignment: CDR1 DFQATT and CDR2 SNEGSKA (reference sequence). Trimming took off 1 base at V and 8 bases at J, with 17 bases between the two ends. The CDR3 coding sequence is TGCAGTGCTAGAGTGCTGGGACATTCGCCCGAAGCTTTCTTT. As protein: CSARVLGHSPEAFF.

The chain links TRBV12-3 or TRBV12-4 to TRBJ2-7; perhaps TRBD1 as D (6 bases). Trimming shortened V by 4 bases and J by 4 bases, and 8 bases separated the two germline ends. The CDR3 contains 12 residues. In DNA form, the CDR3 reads TGTGCCAGCAGTTCGACAGGTTACGAGCAGTACTTC. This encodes CASSSTGYEQYF.

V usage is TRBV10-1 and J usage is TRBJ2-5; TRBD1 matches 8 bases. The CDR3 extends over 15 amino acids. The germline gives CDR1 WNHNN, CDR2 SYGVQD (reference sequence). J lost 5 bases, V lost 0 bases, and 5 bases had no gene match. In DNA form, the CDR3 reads TGCGCCAGCAGTGAGTCGACAGGGGAAACGGAGACCCAGTACTTC. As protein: CASSESTGETETQYF.

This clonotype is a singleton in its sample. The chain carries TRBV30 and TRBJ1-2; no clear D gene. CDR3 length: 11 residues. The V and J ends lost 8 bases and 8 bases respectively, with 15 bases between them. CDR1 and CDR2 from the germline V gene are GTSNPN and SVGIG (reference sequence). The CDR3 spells CAGGELLGYTF. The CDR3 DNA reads TGTGCCGGTGGGGAGCTGTTAGGCTACACCTTC. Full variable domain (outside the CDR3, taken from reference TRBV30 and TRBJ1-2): SQTIHQWPATLVQPVGSPLSLECTVEGTSNPNLYWYRQAAGRGLQLLFYSVGIGQISSEVPQNLSASRPQDRQFILSSKKLLLSDSGFYLCAGGELLGYTFGSGTRLTVV.

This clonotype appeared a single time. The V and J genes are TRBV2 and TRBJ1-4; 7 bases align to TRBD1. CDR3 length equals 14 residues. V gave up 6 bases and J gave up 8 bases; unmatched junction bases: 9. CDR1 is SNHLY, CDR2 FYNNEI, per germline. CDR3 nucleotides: TGTGCCAGCAGCCCCCGGACAGGATTCGAAAAACTGTTTTTT. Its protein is CASSPRTGFEKLFF.

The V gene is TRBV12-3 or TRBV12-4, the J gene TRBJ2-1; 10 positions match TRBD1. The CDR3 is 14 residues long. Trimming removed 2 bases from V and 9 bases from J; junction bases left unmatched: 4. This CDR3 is CASSLWGQGPEQFF. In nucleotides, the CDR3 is TGTGCCAGCAGTTTATGGGGACAGGGGCCTGAGCAGTTCTTC.

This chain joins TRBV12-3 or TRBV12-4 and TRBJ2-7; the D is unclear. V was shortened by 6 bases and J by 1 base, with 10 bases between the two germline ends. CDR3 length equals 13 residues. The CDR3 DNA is TGTGCCAGCAGAATAACAGCTTCCTACGAGCAGTACTTC. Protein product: CASRITASYEQYF.

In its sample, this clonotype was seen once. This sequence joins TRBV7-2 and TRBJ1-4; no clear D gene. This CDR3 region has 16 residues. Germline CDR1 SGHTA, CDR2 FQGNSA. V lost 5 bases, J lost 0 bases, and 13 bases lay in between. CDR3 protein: CASSQTPQATNEKLFF. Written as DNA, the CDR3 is TGTGCCAGCAGCCAAACCCCCCAGGCAACTAATGAAAAACTGTTTTTT.

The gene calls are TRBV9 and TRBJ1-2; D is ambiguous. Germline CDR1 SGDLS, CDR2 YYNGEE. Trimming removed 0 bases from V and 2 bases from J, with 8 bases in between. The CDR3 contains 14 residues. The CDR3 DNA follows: TGTGCCAGCAGCGTAGCCGGTCAGAACTATGGCTACACCTTC. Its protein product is CASSVAGQNYGYTF.

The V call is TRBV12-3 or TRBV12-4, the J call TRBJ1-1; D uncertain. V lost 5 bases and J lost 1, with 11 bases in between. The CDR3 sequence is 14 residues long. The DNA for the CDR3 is TGTGCCAGCAGTCCAGGTTCGGCGAACACTGAAGCTTTCTTT. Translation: CASSPGSANTEAFF.

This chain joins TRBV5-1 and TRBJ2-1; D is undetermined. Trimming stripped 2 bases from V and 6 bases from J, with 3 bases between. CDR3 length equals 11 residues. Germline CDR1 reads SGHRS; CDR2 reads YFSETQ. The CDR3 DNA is TGCGCCAGCAGCTTCGTCAATGAGCAGTTCTTC. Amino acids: CASSFVNEQFF. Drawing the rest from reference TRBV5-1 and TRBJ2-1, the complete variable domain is KAGVTQTPRYLIKTRGQQVTLSCSPISGHRSVSWYQQTPGQGLQFLFEYFSETQRNKGNFPGRFSGRQFSNSRSEMNVSTLELGDSALYLCASSFVNEQFFGPGTRLTVL.

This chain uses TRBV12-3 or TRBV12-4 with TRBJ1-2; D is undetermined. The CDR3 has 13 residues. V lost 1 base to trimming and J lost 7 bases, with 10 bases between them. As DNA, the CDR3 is TGTGCCAGCAGTTTAGGGGGAGCCGCTGGCTACACCTTC. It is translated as CASSLGGAAGYTF.

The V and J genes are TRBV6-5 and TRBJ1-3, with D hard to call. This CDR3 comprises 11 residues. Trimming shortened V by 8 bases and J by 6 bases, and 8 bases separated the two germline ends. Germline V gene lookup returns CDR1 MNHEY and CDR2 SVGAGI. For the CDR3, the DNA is TGTGCCAGCGGCCGGGAAAACACCATATATTTT. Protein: CASGRENTIYF.

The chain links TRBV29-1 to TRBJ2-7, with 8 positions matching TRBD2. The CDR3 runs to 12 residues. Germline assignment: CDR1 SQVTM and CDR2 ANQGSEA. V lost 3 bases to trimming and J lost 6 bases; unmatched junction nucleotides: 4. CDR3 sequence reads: CSVDGLAGEQYF. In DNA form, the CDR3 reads TGCAGCGTTGACGGGCTAGCGGGCGAGCAGTACTTC.

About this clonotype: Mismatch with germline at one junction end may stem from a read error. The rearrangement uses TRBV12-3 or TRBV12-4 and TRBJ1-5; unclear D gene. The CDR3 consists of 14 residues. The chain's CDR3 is CASSFGQRNQLQHF. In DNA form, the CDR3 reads TGTGCCAGCAGTTTCGGGCAGCGCAATCAGCTCCAGCATTTT.

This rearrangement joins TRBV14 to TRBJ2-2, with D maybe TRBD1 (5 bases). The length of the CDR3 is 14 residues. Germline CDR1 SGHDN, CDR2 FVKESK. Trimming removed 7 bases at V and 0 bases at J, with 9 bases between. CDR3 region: CASTRTTNTGELFF. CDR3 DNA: TGTGCCAGCACCCGGACAACGAACACCGGGGAGCTGTTTTTT.

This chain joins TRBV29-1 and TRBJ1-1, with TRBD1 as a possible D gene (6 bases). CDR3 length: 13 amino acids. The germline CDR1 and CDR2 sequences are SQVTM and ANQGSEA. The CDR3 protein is CSTGGAMNTEAFF. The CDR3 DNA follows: TGCTCCACCGGGGGGGCAATGAACACTGAAGCTTTCTTT. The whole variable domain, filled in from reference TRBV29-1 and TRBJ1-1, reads SAVISQKPSRDICQRGTSLTIQCQVDSQVTMMFWYRQQPGQSLTLIATANQGSEATYESGFVIDKFPISRPNLTFSTLTVSNMSPEDSSIYLCSTGGAMNTEAFFGQGTRLTVV.